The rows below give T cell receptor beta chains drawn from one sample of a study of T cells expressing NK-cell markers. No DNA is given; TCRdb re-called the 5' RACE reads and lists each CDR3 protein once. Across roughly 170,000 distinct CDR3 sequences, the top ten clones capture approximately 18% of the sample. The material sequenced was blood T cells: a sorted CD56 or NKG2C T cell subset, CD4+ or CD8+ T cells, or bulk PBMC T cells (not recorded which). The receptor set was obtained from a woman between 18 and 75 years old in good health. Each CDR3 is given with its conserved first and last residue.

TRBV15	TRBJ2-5	CATSRGGSTGGETQYF
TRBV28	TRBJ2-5	CASTPGKTQYF
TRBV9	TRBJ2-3	CASSVQPGPDTQYF
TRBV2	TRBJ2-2	CAFGRSGTGELFF
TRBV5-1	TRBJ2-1	CASETSGRGLNEQFF
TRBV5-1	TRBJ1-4	CASRATSGGGGEKLFF
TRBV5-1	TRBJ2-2	CASSLEVVPGELFF
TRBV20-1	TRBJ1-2	CSASGDRGFYGYTF
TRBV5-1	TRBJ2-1	CASRSQSSGSGGNEQFF
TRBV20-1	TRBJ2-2	CSATVGPTSNTGELFF
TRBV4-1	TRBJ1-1	CASSLSLVNTEAFF
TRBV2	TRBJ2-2	CASSDDSTGELFF
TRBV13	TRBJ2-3	CASTSREGSTDTQYF
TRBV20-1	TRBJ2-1	CSAARGTSGTKQFF
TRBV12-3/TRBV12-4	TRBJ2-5	CASSSTQQGFGETQYF
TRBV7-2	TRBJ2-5	CASSLGGTRQETQYF
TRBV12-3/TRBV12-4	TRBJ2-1	CASSLEGGGMNEQFF
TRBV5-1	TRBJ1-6	CASSLGERNSPLHF
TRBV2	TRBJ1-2	CASSPRVGTAYGYTF
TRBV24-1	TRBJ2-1	CATSDPGLAGGKEQFF
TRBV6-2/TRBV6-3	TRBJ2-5	CASSYPRTGAETQYF